This TCR beta chain was identified during a study of persistence of HIV-infected CD4 T cells. Regarding the study as a whole: TCRbeta richness was lower in CMV- and Gag-responding cells than in anti-CD3/anti-CD28-responding cells.

The immunoSEQ assay was version 4, run in survey mode. Data came from immunoSEQ multiplex PCR; TCRdb stores just in-frame clones and leaves some out. The top ten hold approximately 1.7% of the sample, which has tens of thousands of clones, about 77% seen once. On this clone: Its target is not known.

The stimulus was an HIV-1 Gag 15-mer peptide pool, approximately 0.93 ug/peptide/mL. CD40L-negative CD69-negative CD45RO-high memory CD4+ T cells were sorted as populations depleted of antigen-responding cells. These HIV-1-infected adults initiated suppressive ART in chronic infection. Trimming stripped 4 bases from V and 4 bases from J, with 17 bases between. Germline values: CDR1 PRHDT, CDR2 FYEKMQ (reference sequence). The CDR3 is made up of 16 amino acids. The sample in question was CD4+ T cells sorted from PBMCs after 18-hour stimulation, obtained from a patient who received antiretroviral therapy. V usage is TRBV13 and J usage is TRBJ1-3; D remains ambiguous. This TCR was recovered from an adult man with HIV who was CMV-seropositive. The CDR3: CASSYPRGERGNTIYF. Written as DNA, the CDR3 is TGTGCCAGCAGCTACCCCCGCGGGGAGCGGGGAAACACCATATATTTT.